The entry that follows covers one T cell receptor (beta chain) sequence. The V gene's germline CDR1 is SGHTA and CDR2 FQGNSA. V was pared by 1 base and J by 4 bases, with 10 bases between. This CDR3 is built from 14 residues. This sample stems from a study of blood T cell repertoires in COVID-19. At the level of the study: Sample material is recorded as cDNA or gDNA derived from T cells, B-cell-depleted T cells, or PBMCs.

Here immunoSEQ multiplex PCR was the method, and the copy in TCRdb shows in-frame clones only, minus some. The sample lists approximately 180,000 clones; around nine tenths were seen once. Seattle patients were enrolled during active infection and followed longitudinally. The receptor was derived from a woman aged 70-85 years with COVID-19, enrolled during active disease. The chain uses TRBV7-2 and TRBJ2-5, with D possibly TRBD2 on 5 matching bases. The sample taken for sequencing was peripheral blood. Here the CDR3 DNA reads TGTGCCAGCAGCTTAGTCGGGATTGGAGAGACCCAGTACTTC. The encoded protein is CASSLVGIGETQYF. Variable domain in full (rest from reference TRBV7-2 and TRBJ2-5): GAGVSQSPSNKVTEKGKDVELRCDPISGHTALYWYRQSLGQGLEFLIYFQGNSAPDKSGLPSDRFSAERTGGSVSTLTIQRTQQEDSAVYLCASSLVGIGETQYFGPGTRLLVL.